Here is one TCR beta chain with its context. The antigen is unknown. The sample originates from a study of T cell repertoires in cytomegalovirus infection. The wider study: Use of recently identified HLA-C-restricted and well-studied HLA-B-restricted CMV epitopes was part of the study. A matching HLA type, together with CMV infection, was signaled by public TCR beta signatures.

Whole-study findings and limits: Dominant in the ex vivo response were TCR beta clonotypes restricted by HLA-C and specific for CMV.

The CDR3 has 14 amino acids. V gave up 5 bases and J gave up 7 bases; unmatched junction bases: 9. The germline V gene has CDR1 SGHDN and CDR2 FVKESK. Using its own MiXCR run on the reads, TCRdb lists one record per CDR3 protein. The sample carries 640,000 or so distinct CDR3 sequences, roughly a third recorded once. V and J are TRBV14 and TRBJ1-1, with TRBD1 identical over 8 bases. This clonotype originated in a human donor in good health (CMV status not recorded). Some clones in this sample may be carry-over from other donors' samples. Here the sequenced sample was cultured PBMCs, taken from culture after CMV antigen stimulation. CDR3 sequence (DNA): TGTGCCAGCAGCACGATAGGACAGGGTGGTGAAGCTTTCTTT. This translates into CASSTIGQGGEAFF.